A selection of T cell receptor beta chains follows, all from one sample in a study of blood T cell repertoires in COVID-19. This table comes from immunoSEQ multiplex PCR, and its TCRdb copy is limited to in-frame clones, with some not included. The sample consists of 540,000 or so clones, about 88% of them appearing once. Sequencing input: peripheral blood. The receptors here all came from a woman between 50 and 59 years old with COVID-19, enrolled during active disease. CDR3s include the opening cysteine and the closing phenylalanine or tryptophan. Fields, in order: CDR3 DNA, CDR3 protein, V gene, J gene, D gene, clone size. A D gene is named only where the DNA matches it firmly. Clone sizes are given selectively: once, few, many, or a class where the clone is expanded.

CDR3 DNA: TGTGCCACCAGTGATTTAGAGGGCCGATTT
CDR3 protein: CATSDLEGRF
V gene: TRBV24-1
J gene: TRBJ1-1
D gene: NA
clone size: NA

CDR3 DNA: TGTGCCAGCAGCTTGGGACAGCCTAATGAAAAACTGTTTTTT
CDR3 protein: CASSLGQPNEKLFF
V gene: TRBV5-6
J gene: TRBJ1-4
D gene: NA
clone size: NA

CDR3 DNA: TGTGCCAGTAGTATAGCCTTGAAAGACAGGGACTACACCGGGGAGCTGTTTTTT
CDR3 protein: CASSIALKDRDYTGELFF
V gene: TRBV19
J gene: TRBJ2-2
D gene: NA
clone size: NA

CDR3 DNA: TGTGCCAGCAGGGGGGGGGCAGCCAGCTCCTACAATGAGCAGTTCTTC
CDR3 protein: CASRGGAASSYNEQFF
V gene: TRBV2
J gene: TRBJ2-1
D gene: NA
clone size: NA

CDR3 DNA: TGTGCCAGCAGTTCCCAGGGAAGCTCTGGAAACACCATATATTTT
CDR3 protein: CASSSQGSSGNTIYF
V gene: TRBV2
J gene: TRBJ1-3
D gene: NA
clone size: NA

CDR3 DNA: TGTGCCAGCAGCCCAACCCCCCCGGACAGGGCTAATGGCTACACCTTC
CDR3 protein: CASSPTPPDRANGYTF
V gene: TRBV7-3
J gene: TRBJ1-2
D gene: TRBD1
clone size: NA

CDR3 DNA: TGTGCCAGTAGGGACAGGGCTTCCACAGATACGCAGTATTTT
CDR3 protein: CASRDRASTDTQYF
V gene: TRBV19
J gene: TRBJ2-3
D gene: TRBD1
clone size: NA

CDR3 DNA: TGCGCCAGCTCCGAGACAGGCCCTAGGACGAGTGGAAACACCATATATTTT
CDR3 protein: CASSETGPRTSGNTIYF
V gene: TRBV5-1
J gene: TRBJ1-3
D gene: NA
clone size: NA

CDR3 DNA: TGTGCCACCCGGGACAGACTTAACTATGGCTACACCTTC
CDR3 protein: CATRDRLNYGYTF
V gene: TRBV19
J gene: TRBJ1-2
D gene: TRBD1
clone size: NA

CDR3 DNA: TGTGCCAGCAGCTTAGATCTGGGGAGAGCGCAGTACTTC
CDR3 protein: CASSLDLGRAQYF
V gene: TRBV11-2
J gene: TRBJ2-7
D gene: NA
clone size: once

CDR3 DNA: TGTGCCAGTAGTATGTACAGGGACGGCTACACCTTC
CDR3 protein: CASSMYRDGYTF
V gene: TRBV19
J gene: TRBJ1-2
D gene: NA
clone size: once

CDR3 DNA: TGTGCCATCAGTGAGTTGGGACAGGGATCCTACGAGCAGTACTTC
CDR3 protein: CAISELGQGSYEQYF
V gene: TRBV10-3
J gene: TRBJ2-7
D gene: TRBD1
clone size: NA

CDR3 DNA: TGTGCCAGCTCACCAAGGGGACAGGGGGCCGGGGAGCTGTTTTTT
CDR3 protein: CASSPRGQGAGELFF
V gene: TRBV18
J gene: TRBJ2-2
D gene: TRBD1
clone size: NA

CDR3 DNA: TGTGCCAGCAGTTACGCGAGGGGAGGCTCCTACAATGAGCAGTTCTTC
CDR3 protein: CASSYARGGSYNEQFF
V gene: TRBV6-5
J gene: TRBJ2-1
D gene: NA
clone size: NA

CDR3 DNA: TGTGCCACCAGCAGGGAGGGACAGGGGAACTACGAGCAGTACTTC
CDR3 protein: CATSREGQGNYEQYF
V gene: TRBV15
J gene: TRBJ2-7
D gene: TRBD1
clone size: NA

CDR3 DNA: TGTGCCAGCAGCAAATTAACTATCGGCGGAGAATCCGGGGACACTGAAGCTTTCTTT
CDR3 protein: CASSKLTIGGESGDTEAFF
V gene: TRBV21-1
J gene: TRBJ1-1
D gene: NA
clone size: NA

CDR3 DNA: TGTGCCAGCAGTTTATGGCATACAGGGGGTAATAATTCACCCCTCCACTTT
CDR3 protein: CASSLWHTGGNNSPLHF
V gene: TRBV28
J gene: TRBJ1-6
D gene: TRBD1
clone size: NA

CDR3 DNA: TGCGCCAGCAGCCAAGATCTGGGCCGGCAGATGAACACTGAAGCTTTCTTT
CDR3 protein: CASSQDLGRQMNTEAFF
V gene: TRBV4-1
J gene: TRBJ1-1
D gene: NA
clone size: NA

CDR3 DNA: TGTGCCAGCAGTGCCTCCGCGAACTATGGCTACACCTTC
CDR3 protein: CASSASANYGYTF
V gene: TRBV12-3/TRBV12-4
J gene: TRBJ1-2
D gene: NA
clone size: NA

CDR3 DNA: TGTGCCAGCAGTGATGGGACGGGGAGGGGAGCTTTCTTT
CDR3 protein: CASSDGTGRGAFF
V gene: TRBV6-1
J gene: TRBJ1-1
D gene: NA
clone size: NA

CDR3 DNA: TGTGCTAGTGGTTTGCCTGGGCTGCAAGAGACCCAGTACTTC
CDR3 protein: CASGLPGLQETQYF
V gene: TRBV12-5
J gene: TRBJ2-5
D gene: NA
clone size: NA

CDR3 DNA: TGTGCCAGCAGTTTATCCTGGGCAGGGGATAATGAAAAACTGTTTTTT
CDR3 protein: CASSLSWAGDNEKLFF
V gene: TRBV27
J gene: TRBJ1-4
D gene: NA
clone size: NA

CDR3 DNA: TGTGCCAGCAGCTTATCAGGGGGCGATCAGCCCCAGCATTTT
CDR3 protein: CASSLSGGDQPQHF
V gene: TRBV7-9
J gene: TRBJ1-5
D gene: TRBD1
clone size: NA

CDR3 DNA: TGTGCCAGCAGCGACCAGGGCCTATATGGCTACACCTTC
CDR3 protein: CASSDQGLYGYTF
V gene: TRBV28
J gene: TRBJ1-2
D gene: NA
clone size: NA